One sample yielded the 10 T cell receptor beta chains listed below, sequenced in a study of PD-1 blockade in classical Hodgkin lymphoma. TCRdb's copy holds only in-frame clones and misses some; the assay was immunoSEQ multiplex PCR. Among around 37,000 clones, roughly 90% were seen once, and the ten largest hold roughly 0.31%. Described time point: cycle 4 day 1 (C4D1), after 5 to 7 weeks of nivolumab. There was relapse after autologous stem cell transplantation in every patient, and there was variation in brentuximab vedotin exposure. Thawed PBMCs yielded CD4+ T cells through magnetic negative selection. The source material was CD4+ T cells from blood, sampled before the fourth cycle of nivolumab. These receptors originate from a human donor with classical Hodgkin lymphoma.

In DNA, the CDR3 is TGTGCCAGCAGCCGTTCAGCGGGAGGGCCAGCAGATACGCAGTATTTT. Its protein product is CASSRSAGGPADTQYF. The chain recombines TRBV7-9 with TRBJ2-3; 10 bases align to TRBD2. Losses at the gene ends were 5 bases for V and 4 bases for J; bases not matched to a gene: 9. The germline V gene has CDR1 SEHNR and CDR2 FQNEAQ (reference sequence). The CDR3 loop spans 16 amino acids.

Only a few counts were recorded for this clone. The chain links TRBV19 to TRBJ1-1; no reliable D call. V lost 3 bases, J lost 5 bases, and 13 bases lay in between. The CDR3 has 14 residues. Per the germline V gene, CDR1 is LNHDA and CDR2 is SQIVND (reference sequence). The CDR3 spells CASSIPGRRTEAFF. CDR3 sequence (DNA): TGTGCCAGTAGTATCCCCGGCAGGAGAACTGAAGCTTTCTTT.

As for this clone: A junction end diverges from the germline sequence, so it may reflect a read error. This chain joins TRBV11-2 and TRBJ2-5; 10 bases fit TRBD2. Germline CDR1 SGHAT, CDR2 FQNNGV. There are 17 residues in the CDR3. CDR3 region: CASSLGWSSGSQKTQYF. In DNA, the CDR3 is TGTGCCAGCAGCTTAGGGTGGTCTAGCGGGAGCCAAAAGACCCAGTACTTC.

This clone showed up just a few times. The rearrangement joins TRBV6-5 to TRBJ2-7; no clear D. Trimming removed 8 bases at V and 1 base at J, with 6 bases between. CDR3 length: 11 amino acids. The germline gives CDR1 MNHEY, CDR2 SVGAGI. CDR3 DNA: TGTGCCAGCCTGGGGTCCTACGAGCAGTACTTC. This sequence encodes CASLGSYEQYF.

V gene TRBV28 combines with J gene TRBJ2-2; possibly TRBD1 for D (5 bases). The V end was cut by 6 bases, the J end by 3 bases, with 11 bases between. The germline V gene has CDR1 MDHEN and CDR2 SYDVKM. This CDR3 has 14 residues. This CDR3 is CASRGPRDTGELFF. CDR3 coding DNA: TGTGCCAGCAGAGGCCCCAGGGACACCGGGGAGCTGTTTTTT.

The chain has TRBV7-3 and TRBJ2-5; the D gene is possibly TRBD2 (7 bases). This CDR3 is built from 13 residues. V was clipped by 5 bases and J by 4 bases, with 11 bases between them. Looked up from germline, CDR1 is SGHTA and CDR2 is FQGTGA. CDR3 region: CASSGGATETQYF. CDR3 bases: TGTGCCAGCAGCGGGGGGGCAACAGAGACCCAGTACTTC.

This clone was picked up a small number of times. This chain joins TRBV28 and TRBJ1-5, with 7 bases matching TRBD1. J was trimmed by 0 bases and V by 3 bases; bases with no gene match: 2. The CDR3 runs to 15 residues. Germline CDR1 and CDR2: MDHEN and SYDVKM. The CDR3 here is CASSLTGNSNQPQHF. DNA of the CDR3: TGTGCCAGCAGTTTGACAGGGAATAGCAATCAGCCCCAGCATTTT.

The chain recombines TRBV10-1 with TRBJ2-1; D might be TRBD2 (6 bases). Trimming removed 4 bases from V and 3 bases from J, with 7 bases in between. This CDR3 comprises 13 residues. CDR1 WNHNN and CDR2 SYGVQD come from the germline V gene (reference sequence). CDR3 nucleotides: TGCGCCAGCAGTGGGGGGGACTACAATGAGCAGTTCTTC. As protein: CASSGGDYNEQFF.

The gene calls are TRBV6-5 and TRBJ2-1; 12 bases are a match to TRBD2. V gave up 2 bases and J gave up 4 bases; unmatched junction bases: 0. Germline values: CDR1 MNHEY, CDR2 SVGAGI. The CDR3 totals 15 residues. CDR3 nucleotide sequence: TGTGCCAGCAGTTACGGGACTAGCGGGTACAATGAGCAGTTCTTC. Translated: CASSYGTSGYNEQFF.

The V and J genes are TRBV27 and TRBJ1-5; 10 nucleotides match TRBD1. The CDR3 has 16 residues. CDR1 is MNHEY and CDR2 is SMNVEV in the germline V gene (reference sequence). The junction had 2 bases not matched to a gene; V was cut back by 1 base and J by 2 bases. CDR3 sequence reads: CASSLYGTGGNQPQHF. CDR3 sequence (DNA): TGTGCCAGCAGTTTATATGGGACAGGGGGCAATCAGCCCCAGCATTTT.